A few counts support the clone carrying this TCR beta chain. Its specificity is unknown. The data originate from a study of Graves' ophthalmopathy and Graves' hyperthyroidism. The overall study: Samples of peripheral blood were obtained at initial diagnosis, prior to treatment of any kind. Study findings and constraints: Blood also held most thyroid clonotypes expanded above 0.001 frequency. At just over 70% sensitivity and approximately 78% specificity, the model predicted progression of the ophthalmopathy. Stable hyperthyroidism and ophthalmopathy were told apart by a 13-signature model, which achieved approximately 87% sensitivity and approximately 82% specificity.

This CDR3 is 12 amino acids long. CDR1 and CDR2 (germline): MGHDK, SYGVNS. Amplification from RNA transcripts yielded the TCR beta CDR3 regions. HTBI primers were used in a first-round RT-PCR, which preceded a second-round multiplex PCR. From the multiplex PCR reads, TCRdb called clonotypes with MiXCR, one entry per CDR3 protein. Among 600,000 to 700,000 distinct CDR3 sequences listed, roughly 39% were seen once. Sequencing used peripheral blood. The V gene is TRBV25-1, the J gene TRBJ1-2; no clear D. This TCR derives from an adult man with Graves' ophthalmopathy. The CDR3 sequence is CARDGGNYGYTF. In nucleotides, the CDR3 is TGTGCTAGAGATGGAGGGAACTATGGCTACACCTTC.